These T cell receptor beta chains were read from a single sample in a study of Graves' ophthalmopathy and Graves' hyperthyroidism. TCRdb reprocessed the multiplex PCR reads via MiXCR and lists one record per CDR3 protein. The data hold fewer than 350,000 distinct CDR3 sequences, with around a sixth observed a single time. Sequencing used peripheral blood. Every receptor here comes from an adult man with Graves' ophthalmopathy. Both conserved end residues are part of each CDR3. A D gene is named only where the DNA matches it firmly. Expanded clones get a size class; other rows say once, few or many, or leave the size out.

v_gene,d_gene,j_gene,abundance,CDR3nt,CDR3aa
TRBV15,-,TRBJ1-5,-,TGTGCCACCAGCAGAGAACTGTTGGGAGATCAGCCCCAGCATTTT,CATSRELLGDQPQHF
TRBV18,-,TRBJ1-1,many,TGTGCCAGCTCACCGGGAGGAGTACGTTCGAACACTGAAGCTTTCTTT,CASSPGGVRSNTEAFF
TRBV5-1,-,TRBJ2-2,many,TGCGCCAGCAGCTTGGACCCGGGCTCCGGGGAGCTGTTTTTT,CASSLDPGSGELFF
TRBV7-2,TRBD1,TRBJ2-7,-,TGTGCCAGCAGCTTAGGTGTTAGGACAGGGACCGAGCAGTACTTC,CASSLGVRTGTEQYF
TRBV7-2,-,TRBJ1-1,many,TGTGCCAGCAGCGCGGGCATGAACACTGAAGCTTTCTTT,CASSAGMNTEAFF
TRBV7-2,-,TRBJ2-2,-,TGTGCCAGCAGCTTCCGGAGGGGTAACGGGGAGCTGTTTTTT,CASSFRRGNGELFF
TRBV27,-,TRBJ2-7,-,TGTGCCAGCATTTCTCCCGGTTCCCCCTCCTACGAGCAGTACTTC,CASISPGSPSYEQYF
TRBV6-2/TRBV6-3,TRBD2,TRBJ2-2,many,TGTGCCAGCATCGGACTAGTGGTCGGGGAGCTGTTTTTT,CASIGLVVGELFF
TRBV11-2,TRBD1,TRBJ2-7,many,TGTGCCAGCAGCTTAGGGACAGGGTTCCCCTACGAGCAGTACTTC,CASSLGTGFPYEQYF
TRBV28,-,TRBJ1-2,many,TGTGCCAGCAGTGTTCTCGGGGGGACCGCTAACTATGGCTACACCTTC,CASSVLGGTANYGYTF
TRBV5-1,TRBD2,TRBJ2-7,many,TGCGCCAGCAGCTTGGGACTAGCACGTCGAGAGCAGTACTTC,CASSLGLARREQYF
TRBV3-1,-,TRBJ2-5,many,TGTGCCAGCAGCCTCGGACACACCCAAGAGACCCAGTACTTC,CASSLGHTQETQYF
TRBV6-1,-,TRBJ2-6,-,-,CASSEGWGSGANVMTF
TRBV29-1,-,TRBJ1-5,many,TGCAGCGTTGAAGAGCCTAATCAGCCCCAGCATTTT,CSVEEPNQPQHF
TRBV7-2,-,TRBJ1-6,-,TGTGCCAGCTATCCCCGGTCGGGGACACCCCTCCACTTT,CASYPRSGTPLHF
TRBV6-5,-,TRBJ1-2,many,TGTGCCAGCAGTTACTCCAATAGCCGACAGGCGGCCTATGGCTACACCTTC,CASSYSNSRQAAYGYTF
TRBV28,-,TRBJ1-5,many,TGTGCCAGCAGTCCCACCAATCAGCCCCAGCATTTT,CASSPTNQPQHF
TRBV2,TRBD1,TRBJ1-1,many,TGTGCCAGCAGACAGGGGTATTCTGAAGCTTTCTTT,CASRQGYSEAFF
TRBV12-3/TRBV12-4,TRBD1,TRBJ1-1,many,TGTGCCAGCAGCGGGACAGGTTTTGACACTGAAGCTTTCTTT,CASSGTGFDTEAFF
TRBV6-1,TRBD1,TRBJ2-7,many,TGTGCCAGCAGACCGGACAGGGTCAGCTCCTACGAGCAGTACTTC,CASRPDRVSSYEQYF
TRBV6-2/TRBV6-3,-,TRBJ2-5,many,TGTGCCAGCAGTTACGGACAGCCTTGGGATGCCCAGTACTTC,CASSYGQPWDAQYF
TRBV20-1,-,TRBJ1-2,once,TGCAGTGCGACCGGGTCTACTAACTATGGCTACACCTTC,CSATGSTNYGYTF
TRBV2,TRBD2,TRBJ2-3,many,TGTGCCAGCAGCGATACGATGCGGGGGGATGATACGCAGTATTTT,CASSDTMRGDDTQYF
TRBV10-3,TRBD1,TRBJ2-3,many,TGTGCCATCAGTCCAGGGGGCTGGTTGACAGATACGCAGTATTTT,CAISPGGWLTDTQYF
TRBV4-3,-,TRBJ2-5,many,TGCGCCAGCAGCCAAGTATCCAGGCGAGGGACCCAGTACTTC,CASSQVSRRGTQYF
TRBV9,TRBD2,TRBJ2-1,many,TGTGCCAGCCACCCGAGCGGGGGGGCTGGCGAGCAGTTCTTC,CASHPSGGAGEQFF
TRBV6-1,-,TRBJ1-1,-,TGTGCCAGCAGGTCGCCGGCGGGGCACACTGAAGCTGTCTTT,CASRSPAGHTEAVF
TRBV6-5,TRBD2,TRBJ2-5,-,TGTGCCAGCAGCTTTACTAGCGGGACGGGGGAGACCCAGTACTTC,CASSFTSGTGETQYF
TRBV7-9,-,TRBJ1-2,many,TGTGCCAGCAGCTTAGGAAGTCCCGAAAACTATGGCTACACCTTC,CASSLGSPENYGYTF
TRBV11-2,-,TRBJ2-5,-,TGTGCCAGCAGCCTCCTTAGCGGGCGCGGGACACGGGAGACACAGTACTTC,CASSLLSGRGTRETQYF
TRBV30,-,TRBJ1-1,few,TGTGCCTGGAGTATAATGATAGGTGGGGGGGGTACTGAAGCTTTCTTT,CAWSIMIGGGGTEAFF
TRBV20-1,-,TRBJ1-2,many,TGCAGTGCTCAAAGTGACCTCTATGGCTACACCTTC,CSAQSDLYGYTF
TRBV3-1,-,TRBJ2-2,few,TGTGCCAGCAGCCCCCCCCTGGCAGGGGACATTTTTTACACCGGGGAGCTGTTTTTT,CASSPPLAGDIFYTGELFF
TRBV11-2,-,TRBJ2-7,-,TGTGCCGGCAGTTACCTACTAGAGCAGACGATGGCGCAGTACTTC,CAGSYLLEQTMAQYF
TRBV12-3/TRBV12-4,-,TRBJ1-2,-,TGTGCCAGCAGTTTATCCGGGACGTACTATGGCTACACCTTC,CASSLSGTYYGYTF
TRBV6-2/TRBV6-3,-,TRBJ1-1,many,TGTGCCAGCAGTTTGAAGCTCAACACTGAAGCTTTCTTT,CASSLKLNTEAFF
TRBV13,TRBD1,TRBJ1-3,many,TGTGCCAGCAGCCGACCACTGACAGGGGCTGGAAACACCATATATTTT,CASSRPLTGAGNTIYF
TRBV6-1,TRBD1,TRBJ1-5,many,TGTGCCAGCAGTGTTGGGACAGGGGATCAGCCCCAGCATTTT,CASSVGTGDQPQHF
TRBV2,-,TRBJ2-6,many,TGTGCCAGCAGGGGGCTGGACTCTGGGGCCAACGTCCTGACTTTC,CASRGLDSGANVLTF
TRBV6-1,-,TRBJ1-5,-,TGTGCCAGCAGTGAACTGATCAGCTTCAATCAGCCCCAGCATTTT,CASSELISFNQPQHF
TRBV5-1,-,TRBJ2-5,few,TGCGCCAGCAGCTTGGAACGGGGCCGGGCCCAGTACTTC,CASSLERGRAQYF
TRBV27,TRBD1,TRBJ2-7,-,TGTGCCAGCAGACCGGGACAGGGGGCTGGCGAGCAGTACTTC,CASRPGQGAGEQYF
TRBV6-2/TRBV6-3,TRBD2,TRBJ2-2,-,TGTGCCAGCAGTTACTGGCTAGCGGGGGAACCCTACGGCGGGGAGCTGTTTTTT,CASSYWLAGEPYGGELFF
TRBV7-3,-,TRBJ1-1,many,TGTGCCAGCAGCTTAGGCCTGAGCACTGAAGCTTTCTTT,CASSLGLSTEAFF
TRBV7-3,TRBD1,TRBJ1-1,many,TGTGCCAGCAGTCGGGACAGGTGGGACACTGAAGCTTTCTTT,CASSRDRWDTEAFF
TRBV28,TRBD1,TRBJ2-7,many,TGTGCCAGCACTGGCCCGGGACAGCTATACGAGCAGTACTTC,CASTGPGQLYEQYF